Following are 6 T cell receptor beta chains from one sample sequenced in a study of early T cells in non-severe SARS-CoV-2 infection. TCRdb reprocessed the 5' RACE reads via MiXCR and lists one record per CDR3 protein. The sample records over 95,000 distinct CDR3 sequences, 15% to 20% being singletons. Sequenced: whole blood. These receptors were taken from an adult who was a healthcare worker with PCR-confirmed SARS-CoV-2 infection or an uninfected control (not recorded which).

This clonotype turned up a few times. The chain recombines TRBV30 with TRBJ2-7; D remains unclear. Per the germline V gene, CDR1 is GTSNPN and CDR2 is SVGIG (reference sequence). V lost 0 bases and J 4 bases, leaving 13 bases between the germline ends. The CDR3 covers 14 residues. CDR3 amino acids: CAWSVQRGFYEQYF. The CDR3 DNA sequence: TGTGCCTGGAGTGTACAGAGAGGATTTTACGAGCAGTACTTC.

CDR3 in DNA: TGCGCCAGCAGCTTGTCGGGGGACTCTGGGGCCAACGTCCTGACTTTC. Translated, it gives CASSLSGDSGANVLTF. The chain employs TRBV5-1 and TRBJ2-6; possible D gene TRBD2, 6 bases. CDR3 length equals 16 residues. Per the germline V gene, CDR1 is SGHRS and CDR2 is YFSETQ. Trimming removed 1 base from V and 0 bases from J, with 8 bases in between.

The chain combines TRBV7-2 with TRBJ2-3; D uncertain. The V end lost 5 bases, the J end lost 11 bases, and 14 bases lay between the germline ends. CDR1 is SGHTA and CDR2 is FQGNSA in the germline V gene. This CDR3 is 12 amino acids long. CDR3 sequence (DNA): TGTGCCAGCAGCGCTGACTGTTTGAGGCAGTATTTT. Protein sequence: CASSADCLRQYF. Full variable domain (missing parts from reference TRBV7-2 and TRBJ2-3): GAGVSQSPSNKVTEKGKDVELRCDPISGHTALYWYRQSLGQGLEFLIYFQGNSAPDKSGLPSDRFSAERTGGSVSTLTIQRTQQEDSAVYLCASSADCLRQYFGPGTRLTVL.

This chain joins TRBV7-9 and TRBJ2-1; D is uncertain. This CDR3 contains 14 residues. V was trimmed by 8 bases and J by 1 base, leaving 12 bases between them. Germline assignment: CDR1 SEHNR and CDR2 FQNEAQ (reference sequence). CDR3 residues: CASARTESYNEQFF. CDR3 nucleotide sequence: TGTGCCAGCGCCCGGACGGAGTCCTACAATGAGCAGTTCTTC.

V and J are TRBV28 and TRBJ2-5; 8 bases align to TRBD1. The trim removed 5 bases at V and 1 base at J, leaving 6 bases unmatched. CDR3 length: 15 residues. CDR1 MDHEN and CDR2 SYDVKM come from the germline V gene. CDR3 in DNA: TGTGCCAGCAGTACCATTGGACAGGGCCAAGAGACCCAGTACTTC. This translates into CASSTIGQGQETQYF.

The genes are TRBV6-2 or TRBV6-3 and TRBJ1-2, with 7 nucleotides matching TRBD1. After removal of 2 bases from V and 8 bases from J, the junction contained 26 bases not matched to a gene. Germline CDR1 reads MNHEY; CDR2 reads SVGEGT. The length of the CDR3 is 20 residues. CDR3 DNA sequence: TGTGCCAGCAGTTACGTTTCGAGGTGGCAGGGGGTTGTTGACCTACGAGGCTACACCTTC. Translating gives CASSYVSRWQGVVDLRGYTF.